Sequencing of this T cell receptor beta chain was carried out in a study of blood T cell repertoires in COVID-19 (dated by TCRdb to about 2020). In terms of the full investigation: The collaborator samples originated in the United States, Italy and Spain and spanned the acute and convalescent phases of COVID-19. The prospective study material was composed of cDNA or gDNA derived from T cells, B-cell-depleted T cells, or PBMCs. Subjects who had been exposed to COVID-19, were actively infected with it, or had recovered from it provided the deeply sampled blood TCRbeta repertoires that made up the dataset. The repertoires were released in a freely available public database intended as a resource for research on the immune response to SARS-CoV-2. Samples were obtained from the ongoing ImmuneRACE study (first 160 participants) and from 1,254 subjects provided by 6 global collaborators. Nearly every sample came with metadata listing a de-identified subject ID, COVID-19 status, age in years and sex. Where available, HLA class I and class II types were taken from metadata supplied by the sample provider and were not determined by assay-based typing. On the study overall, not on this receptor specifically: Clinical and demographic metadata were provided uncurated, with the amount varying by source and participant.

The CDR3 runs 14 residues from the cysteine to the phenylalanine. Left in the record is the CDR3 DNA by itself, 42 bases read in frame from the first base. V gives up 0 bases and J gives up 4 bases, and the segment between their germline ends measures 10 bases. From the germline V gene (reference sequence), CDR1 is SGHNT and CDR2 is YYREEE. As to this clone: The target of this receptor is not known. No base qualities exist here, and no much larger clone lies one base off it.

The immunoSEQ Assay, a bias-controlled multiplex PCR, was used to amplify TCRbeta CDR3 regions from genomic DNA. The original methods were these. The number of nucleated cells in each sample was estimated by amplification of reference gene primers within the assay. Sequence reads were collapsed and filtered to measure the absolute abundance of every unique TCRbeta CDR3 rearrangement. For each sample, productive Simpson clonality was calculated as the square root of Simpson's diversity index over productive rearrangements. Not all clones reach the TCRdb copy of this immuneACCESS table, which keeps in-frame sequences only. Checked studies attribute under half of the gap to unresolved V genes and leave the rest unexplained. The V and J calls and clone size were taken over from that table, and D and trimming were inferred from the DNA. Within this sample are 250,000 to 300,000 clones, with about 85% of them counted one time only. Approximately 4% of the sample lies in the top ten.

Whole blood was collected in K2EDTA tubes by collaborating institutions according to the institutions' own protocols. For TCRbeta analysis, collaborators shipped samples as frozen whole blood, isolated PBMCs, or DNA extracted from either of those sample types. This TCR was sampled from a man in his sixties with acute or convalescent COVID-19. The chain is made from TRBV5-4 and TRBJ1-2, with the D gene too uncertain to name. Sequences were obtained from peripheral blood. This receptor has the CDR3 CASSLAEGGYGYTF. The nucleotides read TGTGCCAGCAGCTTGGCCGAGGGAGGCTATGGCTACACCTTC.